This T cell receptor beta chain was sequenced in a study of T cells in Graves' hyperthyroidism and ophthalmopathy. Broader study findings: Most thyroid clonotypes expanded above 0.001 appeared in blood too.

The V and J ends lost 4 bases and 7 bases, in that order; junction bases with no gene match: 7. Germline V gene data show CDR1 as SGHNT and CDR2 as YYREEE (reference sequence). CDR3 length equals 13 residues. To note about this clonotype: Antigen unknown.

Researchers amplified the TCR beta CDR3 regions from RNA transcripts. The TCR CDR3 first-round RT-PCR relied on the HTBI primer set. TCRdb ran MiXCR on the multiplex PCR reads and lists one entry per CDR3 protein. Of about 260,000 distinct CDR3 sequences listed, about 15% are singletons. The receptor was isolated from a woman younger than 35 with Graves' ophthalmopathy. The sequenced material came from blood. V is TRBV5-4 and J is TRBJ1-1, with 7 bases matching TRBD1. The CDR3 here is CASSPRQGIEAFF. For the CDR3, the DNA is TGTGCCAGCAGCCCGCGACAGGGAATTGAAGCTTTCTTT. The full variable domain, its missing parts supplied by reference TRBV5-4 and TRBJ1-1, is ETGVTQSPTHLIKTRGQQVTLRCSSQSGHNTVSWYQQALGQGPQFIFQYYREEENGRGNFPPRFSGLQFPNYSSELNVNALELDDSALYLCASSPRQGIEAFFGQGTRLTVV.